This T cell receptor (beta chain) derives from a study of T cell responses to AZD1222 COVID-19 vaccine. Findings of the study overall: Spike-specific TCR repertoires showed rising breadth and depth after two AZD1222 doses. Among spike-specific TCRs, nearly half reportedly target unmutated variant regions. There were vaccine-associated CD4 TCRs across spike, dominant at 160-218 and 743-854.

A note on this clone: What it binds is unknown.

TCRdb keeps only in-frame clones here, not all; method: immunoSEQ multiplex PCR. This sample carries about 130,000 clones, less than 95% of them seen once, and the ten largest clones take about 4.3%. V lost 3 bases to trimming and J lost 0 bases, with 3 bases between them. The CDR3 contains 13 residues. Germline V gene lookup returns CDR1 SNHLY and CDR2 FYNNEI. V gene TRBV2 combines with J gene TRBJ1-3; the D is unclear. The receptor comes from an adult in good health. Sample: peripheral blood, taken on day 0 of MenACWY control vaccination. The DNA of the CDR3 is TGTGCCAGCAGTGAGTTCTCTGGAAACACCATATATTTT. Its translation: CASSEFSGNTIYF.